This TCR beta chain comes out of a study of somatic mutations in cytotoxic T cells in rheumatoid arthritis. Trimming shortened V by 6 bases and J by 4 bases, and 9 bases separated the two germline ends. Germline-derived CDR1 and CDR2 are MNHEY and SVGAGI. There are 12 residues in the CDR3. Sequencing was performed with immunoSEQ multiplex PCR; in TCRdb, only in-frame clones are kept and a portion is missing. This sample yields some 40,000 clones, of which 70% to 85% are seen a single time; approximately 3.2% belongs to the top ten. Regarding the study as a whole: With about 60 patients examined, 7 or 8 had a largest CD8+ clone exceeding 20% of CD8+ cells. In rheumatoid arthritis patients, unlike healthy controls, CD8+ clonality rose with age. For CD8+ T-cell clonality, rheumatoid arthritis patients and age-matched healthy controls did not differ significantly.

On this clone: Its target is unknown.

The source material was CD8+ T cells sorted from blood. The chain carries TRBV6-5 and TRBJ1-2; maybe TRBD1 (5 bases). This receptor was taken from a man in his forties in good health. CDR3 in DNA: TGTGCCAGCAGCCCAGGGTCCTATGGCTACACCTTC. Its protein product is CASSPGSYGYTF.